The 23 T cell receptor beta chains presented below share a single source sample, sequenced in a study of T cell repertoires in cytomegalovirus infection. Each CDR3 protein is one row after TCRdb ran MiXCR on the reads. Among 600,000 to 700,000 distinct CDR3 sequences listed, around 35% were seen once. These receptors' targets are unknown. The input for sequencing was cultured PBMCs, taken from culture after CMV antigen stimulation. All receptors derive from a human donor in good health (CMV status not recorded). Some clones in this sample may be carry-over from other donors' samples.

The chain combines TRBV7-2 with TRBJ1-5; no definite D call. The V end was cut by 3 bases, the J end by 3 bases, with 12 bases between. This CDR3 region has 15 residues. The germline V gene has CDR1 SGHTA and CDR2 FQGNSA. The CDR3 loop reads CASSFSSGINQPQHF. CDR3 nucleotides: TGTGCCAGCAGCTTCTCCTCCGGGATCAATCAGCCCCAGCATTTT.

In its sample, this clonotype was seen many times. The V gene is TRBV7-2, the J gene TRBJ2-3; TRBD2 matches at 8 bases. This CDR3 spans 16 amino acids. Germline lookup yields CDR1 SGHTA and CDR2 FQGNSA. J lost 3 bases, V lost 3 bases, and 8 bases had no gene match. The CDR3 DNA is TGTGCCAGCAGCTTTCTCAGCGGGAGAGAGACAGATACGCAGTATTTT. Encoded protein: CASSFLSGRETDTQYF.

The J gene is TRBJ2-3, the V gene TRBV7-9; D is possibly TRBD2 (5 bases). V lost 11 bases to trimming and J lost 4 bases, with 22 bases between them. The CDR3 runs to 15 residues. Germline V CDR1 and CDR2: SEHNR, FQNEAQ (reference sequence). The CDR3 nucleotides read TGTGCCTCAAGCCTAGCTGGAAACTTCCCAGATACGCAGTATTTT. This gives the protein CASSLAGNFPDTQYF.

This clonotype was counted only a few times. The chain has TRBV7-9 and TRBJ1-5, with no clear D. The germline CDR1 and CDR2 sequences are SEHNR and FQNEAQ (reference sequence). The length of the CDR3 is 15 residues. V dropped 2 bases and J dropped 3 bases, with 11 bases sitting between them. In DNA, the CDR3 is TGTGCCAGCAGCTTAAGGAGGCAGATCAATCAGCCCCAGCATTTT. Translating gives CASSLRRQINQPQHF.

This clonotype was recorded a few times. The chain combines TRBV9 with TRBJ1-2; 8 bases fit TRBD1. Germline V CDR1 and CDR2: SGDLS, YYNGEE. V was clipped by 4 bases and J by 7 bases; unmatched bases: 12. This CDR3 has 15 amino acids. The CDR3 sequence is CASSPWTGPESGYTF. CDR3 bases: TGTGCCAGCAGCCCCTGGACAGGGCCAGAGAGTGGCTACACCTTC.

The rearrangement links TRBV9 to TRBJ2-3; D is perhaps TRBD1 (6 bases). The CDR3 is 16 amino acids. The V end was cut by 3 bases, the J end by 2 bases, with 16 bases between. CDR1 and CDR2 from the germline V gene are SGDLS and YYNGEE. CDR3 DNA sequence: TGTGCCAGCAGCGCCTCCGCAGGGGACCCCACAGATACGCAGTATTTT. Translating gives CASSASAGDPTDTQYF.

The rearrangement links TRBV20-1 to TRBJ1-1, with TRBD1 identical over 8 bases. Per germline, CDR1 DFQATT and CDR2 SNEGSKA (reference sequence). The V segment lost 0 bases and the J segment 8 bases; nucleotides outside the gene matches: 5. The CDR3 is 13 residues long. The CDR3: CSARDGAGGEAFF. The CDR3 coding sequence is TGCAGTGCTAGAGATGGGGCAGGGGGCGAAGCTTTCTTT.

The chain couples TRBV4-1 to TRBJ2-7; TRBD2 matches at 8 bases. The germline gives CDR1 MGHRA, CDR2 YSYEKL. The V gene end was trimmed by 2 bases and the J gene end by 4 bases; junction bases not matched to a gene: 7. The CDR3 extends over 15 amino acids. Here the CDR3 DNA reads TGCGCCAGCAGCCAACTAGGACTAGCTTCGTACGAGCAGTACTTC. Translation: CASSQLGLASYEQYF.

The chain links TRBV20-1 to TRBJ1-4; 8 positions agree with TRBD1. Germline V gene data show CDR1 as DFQATT and CDR2 as SNEGSKA (reference sequence). There are 13 residues in the CDR3. V shed 5 bases, J shed 8 bases, and the junction held 7 bases outside the gene matches. The CDR3 nucleotides are TGCAGTGCTCGCACAGGGGGTGAGGAAAAACTGTTTTTT. Protein product: CSARTGGEEKLFF.

The V and J genes are TRBV4-1 and TRBJ1-2; TRBD1 matches at 8 bases. The CDR3 spans 16 residues. Per germline, CDR1 MGHRA and CDR2 YSYEKL. The V and J ends lost 0 bases and 4 bases, in that order; junction bases with no gene match: 7. This chain's CDR3 is CASSQDNPGQVYGYTF. The DNA of the CDR3 is TGCGCCAGCAGCCAAGATAACCCGGGACAGGTCTATGGCTACACCTTC.

The table lists this clonotype with a few counts. This chain uses TRBV20-1 with TRBJ2-3; 11 nucleotides agree with TRBD2. V was clipped by 5 bases and J by 1 base; unmatched bases: 8. Germline V gene data show CDR1 as DFQATT and CDR2 as SNEGSKA (reference sequence). The CDR3 is made up of 16 amino acids. The DNA for the CDR3 is TGCAGTGCTCCTGTAGCGGGAGGGCCGGGCACAGATACGCAGTATTTT. Translated: CSAPVAGGPGTDTQYF.

This sequence joins TRBV5-3 and TRBJ2-1; no clear D gene. TRBV5-3 is an ORF, with its function uncertain. The CDR3 extends over 16 amino acids. Trimming shortened V by 8 bases and J by 0 bases, and 18 bases separated the two germline ends. CDR3 in amino acids: CASSTRDASSYNEQFF. Here the CDR3 DNA reads TGTGCCAGCAGCACACGCGACGCGAGCTCCTACAATGAGCAGTTCTTC.

This clonotype was seen a handful of times. The chain links TRBV11-2 to TRBJ2-3, with D tentatively TRBD2 (5 bases). The CDR3 sequence is 15 residues long. Germline V gene data show CDR1 as SGHAT and CDR2 as FQNNGV. Trimming pared 3 bases from V and 0 bases from J, leaving 10 bases between. CDR3 in amino acids: CASSFSGLSTDTQYF. In nucleotides, the CDR3 is TGTGCCAGCAGCTTCAGCGGCCTAAGCACAGATACGCAGTATTTT.

This chain joins TRBV29-1 and TRBJ2-7; possible D gene TRBD2, 6 bases. There are 12 residues in the CDR3. Germline CDR1 reads SQVTM; CDR2 reads ANQGSEA. Trimming stripped 4 bases from V and 6 bases from J, with 13 bases between. The CDR3 is CSVGKGGGEQYF. As DNA, the CDR3 is TGCAGCGTTGGAAAGGGAGGAGGCGAGCAGTACTTC.

The chain is built from TRBV3-1 and TRBJ1-3; tentative D call: TRBD1 (6 bases). The CDR3 runs to 16 residues. Germline assignment: CDR1 LGHDT and CDR2 YNNKEL (reference sequence). V was pared by 3 bases and J by 1 base, with 13 bases between. In nucleotides, the CDR3 is TGTGCCAGCAGCCACGCTACAGGGAAGTCTGGAAACACCATATATTTT. As protein: CASSHATGKSGNTIYF.

This clonotype occurred a few times. This sequence joins TRBV6-1 and TRBJ1-4; TRBD1 might be the D (5 bases). There are 17 residues in the CDR3. From germline, CDR1 is MNHNS and CDR2 SASEGT. V was trimmed by 1 base and J by 6 bases, leaving 18 bases between them. The CDR3 DNA is TGTGCCAGCAGTGAAGACAGGTACCGTCGTCCATATGAAAAACTGTTTTTT. Translation: CASSEDRYRRPYEKLFF.

This clonotype occurred many times. The chain couples TRBV7-2 to TRBJ2-1; TRBD2 aligns across 8 bases. This CDR3 region has 15 residues. CDR1 SGHTA and CDR2 FQGNSA come from the germline V gene. The V segment lost 2 bases and the J segment 7 bases; nucleotides outside the gene matches: 7. DNA of the CDR3: TGTGCCAGCAGCTTAAGGGGACTAGTTTCGAATGAGCAGTTCTTC. Translated, it gives CASSLRGLVSNEQFF.

The chain recombines TRBV2 with TRBJ2-5; TRBD2 matches 9 bases. The CDR3 length is 14 residues. Trimming at V came to 5 bases and at J to 5 bases, leaving 6 bases not matched to a gene. Germline assignment: CDR1 SNHLY and CDR2 FYNNEI. The CDR3 loop reads CASSPSSGAETQYF. As DNA, the CDR3 is TGTGCCAGCAGTCCGTCTAGCGGGGCGGAGACCCAGTACTTC.

This clonotype has a handful of counts. The chain carries TRBV6-1 and TRBJ2-7; D remains unclear. Trimming shortened V by 8 bases and J by 4 bases, and 12 bases separated the two germline ends. The germline V gene has CDR1 MNHNS and CDR2 SASEGT. CDR3 length: 12 amino acids. CDR3 residues: CASAERSYEQYF. In DNA, the CDR3 is TGTGCCAGCGCGGAGAGGAGTTACGAGCAGTACTTC.

CDR3 residues: CASFGRANSNQPQHF. In nucleotides, the CDR3 is TGTGCCAGTTTCGGGCGCGCAAATAGCAATCAGCCCCAGCATTTT. The gene calls are TRBV27 and TRBJ1-5; no clear D. Looked up from germline, CDR1 is MNHEY and CDR2 is SMNVEV (reference sequence). The CDR3 is 15 amino acids. V was shortened by 9 bases and J by 0 bases, with 15 bases between the two germline ends.

This clonotype was detected ten times or more. V usage is TRBV7-2 and J usage is TRBJ2-2, with 11 bases fitting TRBD2. Germline CDR1 reads SGHTA; CDR2 reads FQGNSA. There are 15 residues in the CDR3. Trimming cost V 5 bases and J 7 bases; bases outside gene matches: 6. The CDR3 DNA follows: TGTGCCAGCAGCCCCAGACTAGCGGGGAGCGGGGAGCTGTTTTTT. This codes for CASSPRLAGSGELFF. Complete variable domain (other parts from reference TRBV7-2 and TRBJ2-2): GAGVSQSPSNKVTEKGKDVELRCDPISGHTALYWYRQSLGQGLEFLIYFQGNSAPDKSGLPSDRFSAERTGGSVSTLTIQRTQQEDSAVYLCASSPRLAGSGELFFGEGSRLTVL.

The gene calls are TRBV19 and TRBJ2-1; D is unclear. Germline CDR1 and CDR2: LNHDA and SQIVND (reference sequence). V lost 2 bases and J lost 0, with 14 bases in between. The CDR3 covers 17 residues. The CDR3 region is CASSIISPTSSYNEQFF. Written as DNA, the CDR3 is TGTGCCAGTAGTATAATTAGTCCGACAAGCTCCTACAATGAGCAGTTCTTC.

The rearrangement uses TRBV12-3 or TRBV12-4 and TRBJ1-5, with D uncertain. V dropped 5 bases and J dropped 2 bases, with 10 bases sitting between them. The CDR3 is 14 amino acids. CDR3 DNA sequence: TGTGCCAGCAGTCCCAGGAGGGGCAATCAGCCCCAGCATTTT. This sequence encodes CASSPRRGNQPQHF.